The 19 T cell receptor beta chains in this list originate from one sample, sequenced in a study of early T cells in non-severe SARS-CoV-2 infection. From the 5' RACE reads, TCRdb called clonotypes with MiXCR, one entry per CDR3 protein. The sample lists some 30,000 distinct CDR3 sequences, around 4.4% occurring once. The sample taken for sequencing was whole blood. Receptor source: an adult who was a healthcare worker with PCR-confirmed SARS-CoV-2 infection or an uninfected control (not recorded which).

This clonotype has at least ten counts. For the CDR3, the DNA is TGTGCCAGCAATCAGGGGGGAGATACGCAGTATTTT. Protein product: CASNQGGDTQYF. The J gene is TRBJ2-3, the V gene TRBV6-5, with D possibly matching TRBD1 (7 bases). The CDR3 covers 12 residues. Germline CDR1 MNHEY, CDR2 SVGAGI. Trimming took 7 bases from V and 5 from J, leaving 10 bases between them.

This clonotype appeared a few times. The CDR3 spells CASSLSWNTEAFF. The CDR3 coding sequence is TGTGCCAGCAGTTTAAGTTGGAACACTGAAGCTTTCTTT. The rearrangement joins TRBV12-3 or TRBV12-4 to TRBJ1-1; D ambiguous. V gave up 2 bases and J gave up 1 base, with 5 bases separating them. This CDR3 is built from 13 residues.

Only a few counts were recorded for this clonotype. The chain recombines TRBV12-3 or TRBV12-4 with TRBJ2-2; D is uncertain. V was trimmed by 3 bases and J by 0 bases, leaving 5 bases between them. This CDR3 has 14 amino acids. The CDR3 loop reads CASSFPTNTGELFF. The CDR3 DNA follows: TGTGCCAGCAGTTTTCCAACGAACACCGGGGAGCTGTTTTTT.

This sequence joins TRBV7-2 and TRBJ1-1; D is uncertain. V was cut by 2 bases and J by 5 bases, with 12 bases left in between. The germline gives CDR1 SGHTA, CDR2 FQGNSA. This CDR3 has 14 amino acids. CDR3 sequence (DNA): TGTGCCAGCAGCTTAACCAGGTCGCGGACTGAAGCTTTCTTT. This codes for CASSLTRSRTEAFF.

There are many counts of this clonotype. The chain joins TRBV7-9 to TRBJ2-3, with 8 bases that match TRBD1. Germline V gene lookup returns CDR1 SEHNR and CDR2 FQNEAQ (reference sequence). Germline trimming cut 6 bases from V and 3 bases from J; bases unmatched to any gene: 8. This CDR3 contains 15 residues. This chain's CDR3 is CASSWTGSITDTQYF. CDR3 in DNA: TGTGCCAGCAGTTGGACAGGGTCTATTACAGATACGCAGTATTTT.

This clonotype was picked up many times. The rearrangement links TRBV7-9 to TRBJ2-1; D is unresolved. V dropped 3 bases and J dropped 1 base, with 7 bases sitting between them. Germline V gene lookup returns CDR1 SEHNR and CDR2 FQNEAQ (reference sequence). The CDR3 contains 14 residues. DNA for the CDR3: TGTGCCAGCAGCTTCGCAGGATCCTACAATGAGCAGTTCTTC. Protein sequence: CASSFAGSYNEQFF. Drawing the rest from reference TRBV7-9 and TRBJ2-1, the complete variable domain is DTGVSQNPRHKITKRGQNVTFRCDPISEHNRLYWYRQTLGQGPEFLTYFQNEAQLEKSRLLSDRFSAERPKGSFSTLEIQRTEQGDSAMYLCASSFAGSYNEQFFGPGTRLTVL.

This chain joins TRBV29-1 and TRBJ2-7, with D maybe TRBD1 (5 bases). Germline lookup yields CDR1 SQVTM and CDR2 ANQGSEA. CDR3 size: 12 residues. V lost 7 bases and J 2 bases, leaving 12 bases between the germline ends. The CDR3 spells CSARATTYEQYF. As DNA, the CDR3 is TGCAGCGCCAGGGCGACAACCTACGAGCAGTACTTC.

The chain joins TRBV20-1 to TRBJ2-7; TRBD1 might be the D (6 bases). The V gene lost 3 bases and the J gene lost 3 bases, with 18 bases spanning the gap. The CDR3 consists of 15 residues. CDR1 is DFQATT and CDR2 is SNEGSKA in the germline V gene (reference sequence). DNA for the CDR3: TGCAGTGCTAGGGAGACCGGGACAAATTACTACGAGCAGTACTTC. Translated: CSARETGTNYYEQYF.

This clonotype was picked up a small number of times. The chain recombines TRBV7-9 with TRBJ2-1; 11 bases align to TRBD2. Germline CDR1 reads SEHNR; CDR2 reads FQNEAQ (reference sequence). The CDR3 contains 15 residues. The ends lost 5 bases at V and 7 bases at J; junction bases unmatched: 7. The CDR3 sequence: CASSIRLAGRNEQFF. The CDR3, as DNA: TGTGCCAGCAGCATTCGACTAGCGGGACGTAATGAGCAGTTCTTC.

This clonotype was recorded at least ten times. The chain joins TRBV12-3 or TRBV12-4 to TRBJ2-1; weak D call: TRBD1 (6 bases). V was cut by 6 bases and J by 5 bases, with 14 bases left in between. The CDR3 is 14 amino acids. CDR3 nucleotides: TGTGCCAGCAGCGAAATGGGGGCACACAATGAGCAGTTCTTC. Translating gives CASSEMGAHNEQFF.

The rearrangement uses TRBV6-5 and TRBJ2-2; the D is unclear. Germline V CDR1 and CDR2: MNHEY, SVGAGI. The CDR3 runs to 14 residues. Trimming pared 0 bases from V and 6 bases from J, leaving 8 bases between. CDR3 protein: CASSYSRQAGELFF. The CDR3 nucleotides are TGTGCCAGCAGTTACTCGAGGCAGGCCGGGGAGCTGTTTTTT.

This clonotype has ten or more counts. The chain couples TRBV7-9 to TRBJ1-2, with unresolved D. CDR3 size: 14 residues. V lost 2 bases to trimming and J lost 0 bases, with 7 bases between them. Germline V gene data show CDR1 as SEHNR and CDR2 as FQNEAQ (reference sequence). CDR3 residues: CASSLSYTNYGYTF. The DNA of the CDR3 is TGTGCCAGCAGCTTATCTTATACTAACTATGGCTACACCTTC.

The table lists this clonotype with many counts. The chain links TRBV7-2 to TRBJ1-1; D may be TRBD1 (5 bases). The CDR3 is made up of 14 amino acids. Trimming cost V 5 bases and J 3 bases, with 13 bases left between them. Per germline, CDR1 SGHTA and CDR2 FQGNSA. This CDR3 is CASSPHGGYTEAFF. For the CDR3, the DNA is TGTGCCAGCAGCCCCCATGGGGGATACACTGAAGCTTTCTTT.

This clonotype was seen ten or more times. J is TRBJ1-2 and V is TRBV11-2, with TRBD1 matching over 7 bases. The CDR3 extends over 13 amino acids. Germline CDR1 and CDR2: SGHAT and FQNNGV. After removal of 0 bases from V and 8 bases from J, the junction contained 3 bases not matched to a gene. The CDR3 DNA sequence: TGTGCCAGCAGCTTAGAGGGACAGAGGGGCTACACCTTC. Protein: CASSLEGQRGYTF. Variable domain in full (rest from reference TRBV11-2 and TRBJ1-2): EAGVAQSPRYKIIEKRQSVAFWCNPISGHATLYWYQQILGQGPKLLIQFQNNGVVDDSQLPKDRFSAERLKGVDSTLKIQPAKLEDSAVYLCASSLEGQRGYTFGSGTRLTVV.

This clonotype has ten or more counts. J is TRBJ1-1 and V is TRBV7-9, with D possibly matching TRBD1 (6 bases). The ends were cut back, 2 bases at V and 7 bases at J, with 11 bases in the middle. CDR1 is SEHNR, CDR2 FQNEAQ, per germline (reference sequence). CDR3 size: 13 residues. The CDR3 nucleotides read TGTGCCAGCAGCTTAACCCAAGGGGGTGAAGCTTTCTTT. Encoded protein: CASSLTQGGEAFF.

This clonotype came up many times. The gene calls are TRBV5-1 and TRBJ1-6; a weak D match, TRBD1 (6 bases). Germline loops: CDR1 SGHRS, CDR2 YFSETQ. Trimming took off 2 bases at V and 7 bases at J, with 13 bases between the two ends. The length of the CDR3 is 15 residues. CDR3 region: CASSFGQIRNSPLHF. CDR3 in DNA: TGCGCCAGCAGCTTCGGACAGATCCGCAATTCACCCCTCCACTTT. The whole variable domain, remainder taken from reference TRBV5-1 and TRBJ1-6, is KAGVTQTPRYLIKTRGQQVTLSCSPISGHRSVSWYQQTPGQGLQFLFEYFSETQRNKGNFPGRFSGRQFSNSRSEMNVSTLELGDSALYLCASSFGQIRNSPLHFGNGTRLTVT.

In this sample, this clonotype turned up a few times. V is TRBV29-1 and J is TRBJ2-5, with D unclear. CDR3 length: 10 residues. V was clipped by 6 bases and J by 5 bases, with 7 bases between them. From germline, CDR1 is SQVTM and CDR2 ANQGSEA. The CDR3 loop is CSVGAETQYF. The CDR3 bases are TGCAGCGTCGGAGCGGAGACCCAGTACTTC.

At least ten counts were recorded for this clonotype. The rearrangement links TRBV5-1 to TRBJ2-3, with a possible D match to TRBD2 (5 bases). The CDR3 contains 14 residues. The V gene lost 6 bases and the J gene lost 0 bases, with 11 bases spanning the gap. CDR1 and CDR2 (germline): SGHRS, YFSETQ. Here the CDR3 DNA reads TGCGCCAGCACGGTAGCGCCTAGCACAGATACGCAGTATTTT. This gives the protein CASTVAPSTDTQYF.

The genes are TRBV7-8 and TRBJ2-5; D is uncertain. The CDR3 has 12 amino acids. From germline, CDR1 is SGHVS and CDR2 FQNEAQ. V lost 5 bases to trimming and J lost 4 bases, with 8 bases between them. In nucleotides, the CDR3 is TGTGCCAGCAGCCTTAACTCAGAGACCCAGTACTTC. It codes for CASSLNSETQYF.